The TCR beta chain under discussion was sequenced for a study of blood T cell repertoires in COVID-19. Recovery meant two consecutive negative NP/OP PCR tests, professional clearance, or resolved symptoms. Source study methods: From reference gene primer amplification, estimates of nucleated cell counts were derived. TCRdb keeps only in-frame clones here, not all; method: immunoSEQ multiplex PCR. V and J calls and clone size are those listed in that table; D and trimming were worked out from the DNA. The sample has a few hundred thousand clones, approximately 80% seen once; the top ten hold 3% to 3.5%. The germline V gene encodes CDR1 LGHDT and CDR2 YNNKEL (reference sequence). This CDR3 contains 13 residues. Trimming stripped 1 base from V and 7 bases from J, with 10 bases between.

The source material was PBMCs or T cells enriched from blood (not recorded which). This rearrangement joins TRBV3-1 (or the pseudogene TRBV3-2) to TRBJ1-2; no firm D call. This receptor was identified in a woman aged 55-75 years who had recovered from COVID-19. The CDR3 coding sequence is TGTGCCAGCAGCCAAGCCGCAGACACTGGCTACACCTTC. The encoded protein is CASSQAADTGYTF.